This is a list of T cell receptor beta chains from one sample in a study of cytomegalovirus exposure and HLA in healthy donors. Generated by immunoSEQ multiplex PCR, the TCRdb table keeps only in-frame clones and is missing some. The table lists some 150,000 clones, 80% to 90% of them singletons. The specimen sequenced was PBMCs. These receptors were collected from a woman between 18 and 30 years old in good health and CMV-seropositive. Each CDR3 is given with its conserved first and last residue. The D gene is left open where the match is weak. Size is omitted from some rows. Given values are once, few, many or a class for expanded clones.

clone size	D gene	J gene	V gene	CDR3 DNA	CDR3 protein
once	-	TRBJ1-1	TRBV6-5	TGTGCCAGCAGGCGCACCCCCCTGAACACTGAAGCTTTCTTT	CASRRTPLNTEAFF
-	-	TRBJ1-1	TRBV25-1	TGTGCCAGCAGTGAATTCACGGGGTTAACTGAAGCTTTCTTT	CASSEFTGLTEAFF
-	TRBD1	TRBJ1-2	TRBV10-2	TGCGCCAGCAGTGAACAGGGGGATTATGGCTACACCTTC	CASSEQGDYGYTF
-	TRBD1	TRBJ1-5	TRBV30	TGTGCCTGGAGTCTGGCGGACAGGGGGCTGGTGCAGCCCCAGCATTTT	CAWSLADRGLVQPQHF
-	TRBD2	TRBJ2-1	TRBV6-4	TGTGCCAGCAGCGCCGGGACTAGCGGGGACAATGAGCAGTTCTTC	CASSAGTSGDNEQFF
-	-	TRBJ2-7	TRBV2	TGTGCCAGCACGTTAAGGGGCTATTCGTACGAGCAGTACTTC	CASTLRGYSYEQYF
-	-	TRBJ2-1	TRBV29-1	TGCAGCGTTGAAGGTAGGGGCTCCTACAATGAGCAGTTCTTC	CSVEGRGSYNEQFF
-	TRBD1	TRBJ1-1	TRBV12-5	TGTGCTAGTGGTTTGGTACCATTCGGGTCAGGGGGTGAAGCTTTCTTT	CASGLVPFGSGGEAFF
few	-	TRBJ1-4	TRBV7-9	TGTGCCAGCAGCGATACGGGGGTGGCTAATGAAAAACTGTTTTTT	CASSDTGVANEKLFF
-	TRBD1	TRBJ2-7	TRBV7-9	TGTTCCAGCAGCTTACGACAGGGTGGCGAGCAGTACTTC	CSSSLRQGGEQYF
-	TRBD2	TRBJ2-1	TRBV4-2	TGTGCCAGCAGCCGGACTAGCGGGGGGGCCTATGAGCAGTTCTTC	CASSRTSGGAYEQFF
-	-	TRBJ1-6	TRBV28	TGTGCCAGCAGCTCCACCTTGACAAGCTATAATTCACCCCTCCACTTT	CASSSTLTSYNSPLHF
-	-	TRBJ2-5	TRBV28	TGTGCCAGCAGTTTACCCCGACAAGAGCTGGGGGCGCGAGAGACCCAGTACTTC	CASSLPRQELGARETQYF
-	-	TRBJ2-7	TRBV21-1	TGTGCCAGCAGCAACGGGGGGACACCAGCGGGCGGCGAGCAGTACTTC	CASSNGGTPAGGEQYF
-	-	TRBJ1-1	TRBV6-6	TGTGCCAGCAGTTACTCGAGCGAGAACACTGAAGCTTTCTTT	CASSYSSENTEAFF
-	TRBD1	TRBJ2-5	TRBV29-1	TGCAGCGTTGCTCGACAGGGTGGAGAGACCCAGTACTTC	CSVARQGGETQYF
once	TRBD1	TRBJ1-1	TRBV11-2	TGTGCCAGCAGCTTAGCTGGCAGGGGGCTCACTGAAGCTTTCTTT	CASSLAGRGLTEAFF
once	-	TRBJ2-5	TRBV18	TGTGCCAGCTCGCTACCCGGTGGAGAGACCCAGTACTTC	CASSLPGGETQYF
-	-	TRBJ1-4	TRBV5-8	TGTGCCAGCAGCTTGGGGTTCTTGGGAGGTGAAAAACTGTTTTTT	CASSLGFLGGEKLFF
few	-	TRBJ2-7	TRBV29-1	TGCAGTGCTACAGGGTCCCTGGGAAATCACGAGCAGTACTTC	CSATGSLGNHEQYF
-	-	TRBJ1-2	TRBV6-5	TGTGCCAGCAGTCAACAGGGTCCCTCAGATGGCTACACCTTC	CASSQQGPSDGYTF
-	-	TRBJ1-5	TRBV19	TGTGCCAGTAGTTGGTGGGAGGGCGGCAATCAGCCCCAGCATTTT	CASSWWEGGNQPQHF
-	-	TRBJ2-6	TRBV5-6	TGTGCCAGCAGCTCCGGGACAAACAACGTCCTGACTTTC	CASSSGTNNVLTF
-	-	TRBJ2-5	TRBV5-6	TGTGCCAGCAGCTTTGTCTTCGTAGAGGAGACCCAGTACTTC	CASSFVFVEETQYF
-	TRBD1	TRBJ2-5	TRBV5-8	TGTGCCAGCAGCTCGCCAGGACAGGGAGAGACCCAGTACTTC	CASSSPGQGETQYF
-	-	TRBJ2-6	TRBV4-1	TGCGCCAGCAGCCAAGTCCACCTTTCAGGGGTCTCTGGGGCCAACGTCCTGACTTTC	CASSQVHLSGVSGANVLTF
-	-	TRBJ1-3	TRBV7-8	TGTGCCAGCAGCTTAGCTTCAGGGTTCGGAAACACCATATATTTT	CASSLASGFGNTIYF
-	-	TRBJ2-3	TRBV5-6	TGTGCCAGCAGCTCAGACTCCTATACGCAGTATTTT	CASSSDSYTQYF
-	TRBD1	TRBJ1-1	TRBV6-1	TGTGCCAGCAGTCCGACAGGGTTAGGGATGAGTTTCTTT	CASSPTGLGMSFF
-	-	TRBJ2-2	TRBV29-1	TGCAGCGCGGCGGGGTACAACACCGGGGAGCTGTTTTTT	CSAAGYNTGELFF
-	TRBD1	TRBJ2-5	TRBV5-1	TGCGCCAGCAGCCCGGGACAGGGAGATTTCGGAGAGACCCAGTACTTC	CASSPGQGDFGETQYF
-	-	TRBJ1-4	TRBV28	TGTGCCAGCAGTTCGCACAGGGCCGCAGACGGAAAACTGTTTTTT	CASSSHRAADGKLFF
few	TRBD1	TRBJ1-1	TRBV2	TGTGCCAGCAGTGCGGGACAGGGTTTCACTGAAGCTTTCTTT	CASSAGQGFTEAFF
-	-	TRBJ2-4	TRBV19	TGTGCCAGTAGCCGAAGAGACTTAGCCAAAAACATTCAGTACTTC	CASSRRDLAKNIQYF
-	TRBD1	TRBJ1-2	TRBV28	TGTGCCAGCAGTCACCACGGACAGGGGGCGGTCAACTATGGCTACACCTTC	CASSHHGQGAVNYGYTF
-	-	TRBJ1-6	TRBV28	TGTGCCAGCAGTTTGAGGTCTAATTCACCCCTCCACTTT	CASSLRSNSPLHF
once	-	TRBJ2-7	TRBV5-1	TGCGCCAGCAGCCCGGGGGTAGTCTGGTCTGATGAGCAGTACTTC	CASSPGVVWSDEQYF
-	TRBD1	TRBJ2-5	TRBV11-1	TGTGCCAGCAGCCGCGACAGGGGGCGAGGAGAGACCCAGTACTTC	CASSRDRGRGETQYF
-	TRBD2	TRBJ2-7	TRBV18	TGTGCCAGCTCATCTACCGGGACTAGCGTACTCTACGAGCAGTACTTC	CASSSTGTSVLYEQYF
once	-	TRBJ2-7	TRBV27	TGTGCCAGCAGTTTAAGAGGTCAGGGGAGCTCCTACGAGCAGTACTTC	CASSLRGQGSSYEQYF
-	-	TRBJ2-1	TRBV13	TGTGCCAGCAGCTTAGGCGGGACTTCCCGAACTCATGACAATGAGCAGTTCTTC	CASSLGGTSRTHDNEQFF
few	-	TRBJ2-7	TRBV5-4	TGTGCCAGCAGCCCGGGGGAGCTCTCCTACGAGCAGTACTTC	CASSPGELSYEQYF
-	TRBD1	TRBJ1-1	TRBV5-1	TGCGCCAGCAGCTCCGGGACAGGTTCCACCAACACTGAAGCTTTCTTT	CASSSGTGSTNTEAFF
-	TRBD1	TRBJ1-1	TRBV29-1	TGCAGCGTCCGCAAGGGGGCGATGTTAGTCTGTGGGAACACTGAAGCTTTCTTT	CSVRKGAMLVCGNTEAFF
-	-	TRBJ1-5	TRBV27	TGTGCCAGCAGCTCAAACAGGGCATCAAGCAATCAGCCCCAGCATTTT	CASSSNRASSNQPQHF
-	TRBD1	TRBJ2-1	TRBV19	TGTGCCAGTAGCCGCTCAGGGGGTAATGAGCAGTTCTTC	CASSRSGGNEQFF
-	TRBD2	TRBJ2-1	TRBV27	TGTGCCAGCAGTTTAAGCGGTTCCGGCCTAGCGGGGGTTCGCTCCTACAATGAGCAGTTCTTC	CASSLSGSGLAGVRSYNEQFF
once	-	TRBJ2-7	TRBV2	TGTGCCAGCAGTGGCAACCCTCCGGTGAGGTACTACGAGCAGTACTTC	CASSGNPPVRYYEQYF
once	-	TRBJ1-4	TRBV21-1	TGTGCCAGCAGCACCCGGGACAGGGGTGGCGGGAGTGGGGAAAAACTGTTTTTT	CASSTRDRGGGSGEKLFF
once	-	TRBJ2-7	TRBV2	TGTGCCAGCAGTGTCGGCGGCTACGAGCAGTACTTC	CASSVGGYEQYF
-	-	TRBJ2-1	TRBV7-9	TGTGCCAGCAGCTCAGAACGGGACATGAATGAGCAGTTCTTC	CASSSERDMNEQFF